The clone carrying this T cell receptor beta chain was counted between two and nine times. In the source study's methods: Scientists estimated how many nucleated cells there were by amplifying reference gene primers. TCRdb's table, derived via immunoSEQ multiplex PCR, lists solely in-frame clones and lacks some. Clone size and the V and J calls come from that table; the DNA yielded D and trimming. The sample includes about 160,000 clones, around three quarters of them seen just once. This sample was included in a study of blood T cell repertoires in COVID-19. Study details: Researchers got acute and convalescent COVID-19 samples from the United States, Italy and Spain. T cells, B-cell-depleted T cells, or PBMCs provided the cDNA or gDNA that served as material.

The sequenced sample was peripheral blood. This receptor was taken from a man aged 55 to 70 with acute or convalescent COVID-19.

The CDR3 region is CASKPTGGFNTEAFF. As DNA, the CDR3 is TGTGCCAGCAAACCGACAGGGGGGTTTAATACTGAAGCTTTCTTT. This rearrangement joins TRBV9 to TRBJ1-1; 9 bases match TRBD1. Trimming cost V 6 bases and J 5 bases; bases outside gene matches: 11. From germline, CDR1 is SGDLS and CDR2 YYNGEE. The CDR3 totals 15 residues.